The present T cell receptor (beta chain) was sequenced within a study of OX40 agonist ivuxolimab in advanced cancers. General notes on the study: The costimulatory receptor OX40 (CD134) was targeted by ivuxolimab, a fully human IgG2 agonistic monoclonal antibody. Intravenous ivuxolimab was administered to patients every 2 weeks at six dose levels: 0.01, 0.1, 0.3, 1.5, 3 and 10 mg/kg. Of the roughly 52 dose-escalation patients, hepatocellular carcinoma was present in around 20, melanoma in approximately 15, renal cell carcinoma in 9 and head and neck cancer in 9. The dose-escalation cohort was roughly 87% male with a mean age of 60 years, ranging from about 23 to 85. Patients were allowed to have had prior anti-PD-1, anti-PD-L1 or anti-CTLA-4 therapy, and roughly 40% of the dose-escalation patients had been treated with checkpoint inhibitors. Partial responses were achieved by three dose-escalation patients, of whom one had hepatocellular carcinoma and two had cutaneous melanoma. Peripheral TCRbeta sequencing was intended to test whether TCR sequence diversity was altered and clonal T-cell expansion was caused by ivuxolimab. The paper covers the monotherapy dose-escalation part of the phase I ivuxolimab trial, which included N = 52 patients. Here is what the overall study found, with its caveats: The antigen specificity of the peripheral T cells that underwent clonal expansion was not determined. At doses of 0.1 to 3.0 mg/kg, clonal expansion of both CD4+ and CD8+ blood T cells was observed from baseline to week 6. In the 0.1-3.0 mg/kg groups, partial responders were among the patients with the lowest normalized peripheral clonal expansion, particularly in CD8+ T cells. Low levels of normalized T-cell clonal expansion were also seen in some nonresponding patients. On average, CD8+ T cells showed more expanded clones than CD4+ T cells after ivuxolimab.

Genomic DNA was isolated from the sorted cells so that the TCRbeta CDR3 region could be sequenced. The immunoSEQ Assay was used for sequencing of TCRbeta CDR3 regions. Here the immuneACCESS table is served through TCRdb, limited to in-frame sequences with V and J called. Missing clones are a known gap in these copies; in checked studies unresolved V genes cover under half, and the rest lacks a known reason. The sample has around 30,000 clones on record, around 90% of them singletons. About 35% of the sample comes from the top ten. Trimming at the junction amounts to 4 bases on V and 2 bases on J, and the germline ends lie 11 bases apart. CDR1 and CDR2 were assigned from the germline V gene as MDHEN and SYDVKM. The CDR3 numbers 14 residues from cysteine through phenylalanine. Only the CDR3 portion is preserved as DNA: 42 bases, with reading frame beginning at the first base. Points on this clone: Its antigen is currently not known. Per-nucleotide qualities are absent, and no much larger clonotype sits a single base away.

Patients with a history of autoimmune disease or receiving systemic immunosuppression were excluded from the trial. Peripheral blood for TCR sequencing was collected from all dose cohorts at baseline, on cycle 4 day 1, and on cycle 7 day 1. Samples were obtained from an open-label, multicenter, first-in-human phase I dose-escalation trial of ivuxolimab. Adults with locally advanced or metastatic melanoma, renal cell carcinoma, hepatocellular carcinoma or head and neck squamous cell carcinoma were enrolled in the trial. Before TCR sequencing, CD4+ T cells and CD8+ T cells from peripheral blood were sorted into separate populations.

The input for sequencing was CD4+ or CD8+ T cells sorted from blood, taken in a trial of the OX40 agonist ivuxolimab. The sequence was collected from an adult with an advanced solid tumor such as melanoma, head and neck, liver or kidney cancer. This sequence uses TRBV28 and TRBJ1-1; possibly the D gene is TRBD1, per 6 matching bases. The DNA reads TGTGCCAGCAGTTCCCTGGACAGTAACACTGAAGCTTTCTTT. Translated, this gives CASSSLDSNTEAFF.